Shown below are 27 T cell receptor beta chains from a single sample sequenced in a study of blood T cell repertoires in COVID-19. Clones were read by immunoSEQ multiplex PCR, and TCRdb kept only the in-frame ones, dropping some. The sample holds roughly 200,000 clones, approximately 90% seen once. The sequenced sample was peripheral blood. The receptors were sampled from a woman aged 30 to 39 with acute or convalescent COVID-19.

This clone was observed once. V usage is TRBV6-5 and J usage is TRBJ2-7, with 15 bases lining up with TRBD2. CDR1 MNHEY and CDR2 SVGAGI come from the germline V gene. V lost 1 base, J lost 2 bases, and 0 bases stayed unmatched. The CDR3 loop spans 16 amino acids. The CDR3 here is CASSYWTSGRAYEQYF. Here the CDR3 DNA reads TGTGCCAGCAGTTACTGGACTAGCGGGAGGGCCTACGAGCAGTACTTC.

V gene TRBV7-9 combines with J gene TRBJ1-4, with a possible D match to TRBD1 (5 bases). Germline V lookup: CDR1 SEHNR, CDR2 FQNEAQ (reference sequence). This CDR3 has 15 amino acids. Trimming took off 5 bases at V and 4 bases at J, with 14 bases between the two ends. The CDR3, as DNA: TGTGCCAGCAGCGCCCATGGGGGGGGTAATGAAAAACTGTTTTTT. Translation: CASSAHGGGNEKLFF.

Here the CDR3 DNA reads TGTGCCAGCAGCCCGACCGTTTCAGAGGTCGGGTACAATGAGCAGTTCTTC. Translated: CASSPTVSEVGYNEQFF. V gene TRBV5-6 combines with J gene TRBJ2-1; no clear D gene. V shed 4 bases and J shed 4 bases, with 21 bases lying between them. Germline V CDR1 and CDR2: SGHDT, YYEEEE. This CDR3 comprises 17 residues.

The chain links TRBV4-2 to TRBJ2-3; D is unresolved. The CDR3 runs to 13 residues. Trimming removed 1 base from V and 4 bases from J, with 6 bases in between. The V gene's germline CDR1 is LGHNA and CDR2 YNFKEQ. DNA for the CDR3: TGTGCCAGCAGCCAAGTCGAGGCAGATACGCAGTATTTT. Residues: CASSQVEADTQYF.

The chain uses TRBV5-1 and TRBJ2-1; 9 positions match TRBD1. The CDR3 has 15 residues. Germline CDR1 reads SGHRS; CDR2 reads YFSETQ. Losses at the gene ends were 3 bases for V and 10 bases for J; bases not matched to a gene: 11. The CDR3 DNA reads TGCGCCAGCAGCTGGGGGGACAGGGTCTGGGAGGAGCAGTTCTTC. Its protein is CASSWGDRVWEEQFF.

This clone appeared a single time. The junction shows a germline mismatch at one end, possibly a read error. The V and J genes are TRBV19 and TRBJ2-2; D gene ambiguous. From germline, CDR1 is LNHDA and CDR2 SQIVND (reference sequence). CDR3 length: 13 amino acids. CDR3: CASGIQATGELFF. CDR3 DNA sequence: TGTGCCAGTGGTATTCAGGCGACCGGGGAGCTGTTTTTT.

This chain links TRBV12-5 with TRBJ2-1, with unresolved D. Germline V gives CDR1 LGHNT, CDR2 FRNRAP. The CDR3 runs to 15 residues. Trimming shortened V by 1 base and J by 0 bases, and 7 bases separated the two germline ends. The CDR3 DNA follows: TGTGCTAGTGGTTTGGAAGGCGGCTCCTACAATGAGCAGTTCTTC. Its protein is CASGLEGGSYNEQFF.

This clone was seen once. V and J are TRBV5-1 and TRBJ2-2; TRBD2 aligns across 14 bases. This CDR3 has 16 amino acids. Germline lookup yields CDR1 SGHRS and CDR2 YFSETQ. V was clipped by 4 bases and J by 7 bases; unmatched bases: 6. CDR3 DNA: TGCGCCAGCAGCCCGGGACTAGCGGGAGTCGGCGGGGAGCTGTTTTTT. Translated, it gives CASSPGLAGVGGELFF.

The V and J genes are TRBV28 and TRBJ2-1; D is possibly TRBD2 (6 bases). CDR3 length: 13 amino acids. Germline V lookup: CDR1 MDHEN, CDR2 SYDVKM. V lost 10 bases to trimming and J lost 3 bases, with 13 bases between them. DNA of the CDR3: TGTGCCATAACGGGAGTTATCTACAATGAGCAGTTCTTC. Translating gives CAITGVIYNEQFF.

The chain combines TRBV19 with TRBJ2-7, with 7 bases identical to TRBD2. The germline V gene encodes CDR1 LNHDA and CDR2 SQIVND (reference sequence). This CDR3 region has 14 residues. The J segment lost 9 bases and the V segment lost 8 bases, leaving 16 bases of the junction unmatched. CDR3 loop: CASSRPGTTTGQYF. CDR3 DNA sequence: TGTGCCAGTTCCCGCCCAGGGACTACTACGGGGCAGTACTTC.

The genes are TRBV5-1 and TRBJ2-7, with 10 bases that match TRBD1. CDR1 and CDR2 from the germline V gene are SGHRS and YFSETQ. This CDR3 region has 16 residues. V was pared by 2 bases and J by 9 bases, with 14 bases of the junction left unmatched. CDR3 sequence: CASSFTPGQGYQVQYF. In nucleotides, the CDR3 is TGCGCCAGCAGCTTCACGCCGGGACAGGGGTATCAGGTGCAGTACTTC.

A note on this clone: One end of the junction varies from germline; a read error may be responsible. V is TRBV19 and J is TRBJ1-2; a possible D gene is TRBD1 (6 bases). The CDR3 consists of 13 residues. The germline gives CDR1 LNHDA, CDR2 SQIVND (reference sequence). CDR3 sequence (DNA): TGTGCCAGTAGTCCAGCTGGAAGGGACAAGGAGTACTTC. This codes for CASSPAGRDKEYF.

As concerns this clone: Relative to the germline gene, one junction end is altered; a read error may explain this. The gene calls are TRBV28 and TRBJ2-4, with a tentative D call TRBD2 (6 bases). The CDR3 loop spans 9 amino acids. The V gene's germline CDR1 is MDHEN and CDR2 SYDVKM. The CDR3 DNA reads TGTGCCAGCGGTAGGGAGGCCAACTTC. Translation: CASGREANF.

This clone has just a few counts. The genes are TRBV2 and TRBJ2-1; TRBD1 aligns across 7 bases. The V gene end was trimmed by 2 bases and the J gene end by 4 bases; junction bases not matched to a gene: 8. The CDR3 length is 16 residues. Germline CDR1 is SNHLY and CDR2 is FYNNEI. The CDR3 protein is CASSERTGGLYNEQFF. The CDR3 coding sequence is TGTGCCAGCAGTGAAAGGACAGGAGGATTATACAATGAGCAGTTCTTC.

The J gene is TRBJ1-6, the V gene TRBV5-5; possible D gene TRBD1, 6 bases. V was cut by 4 bases and J by 5 bases, with 13 bases left in between. Germline V CDR1 and CDR2: SGHKS, YYEKEE (reference sequence). The CDR3 has 15 residues. The CDR3 bases are TGTGCCAGCAGCGGCGCGGGGGCTAATAATTCACCCCTCCACTTT. It yields the protein CASSGAGANNSPLHF.

This clone has a single count. This chain uses TRBV28 with TRBJ1-5; D unresolved. Germline CDR1 MDHEN, CDR2 SYDVKM. The ends were cut back, 2 bases at V and 1 base at J, with 6 bases in the middle. The CDR3 totals 14 residues. The CDR3 nucleotides read TGTGCCAGCAGTTTACCCGGGAGCAATCAGCCCCAGCATTTT. Translating it yields CASSLPGSNQPQHF.

The J gene is TRBJ1-3, the V gene TRBV3-1 (or the pseudogene TRBV3-2); D not certain. CDR3 length: 14 residues. Trimming cost V 2 bases and J 0 bases, with 5 bases left between them. Germline values: CDR1 LGHDT, CDR2 YNNKEL (reference sequence). The CDR3 DNA sequence: TGTGCCAGCAGCCAACAACTCTCTGGAAACACCATATATTTT. It codes for CASSQQLSGNTIYF.

The V gene is TRBV19, the J gene TRBJ2-5, with D perhaps matching TRBD2 (5 bases). CDR1 is LNHDA and CDR2 is SQIVND in the germline V gene (reference sequence). V was cut by 3 bases and J by 1 base, with 9 bases left in between. The CDR3 extends over 14 amino acids. The CDR3 spells CASSIWAGQETQYF. In DNA form, the CDR3 reads TGTGCCAGTAGTATTTGGGCGGGCCAAGAGACCCAGTACTTC.

The rearrangement joins TRBV28 to TRBJ2-2; 9 bases agree with TRBD1. The CDR3 length is 16 residues. Germline lookup yields CDR1 MDHEN and CDR2 SYDVKM. The junction had 12 bases not matched to a gene; V was cut back by 7 bases and J by 6 bases. The CDR3 loop is CASKGLGTGMAGELFF. DNA for the CDR3: TGTGCCAGCAAGGGTCTCGGGACAGGGATGGCCGGGGAGCTGTTTTTT. Full variable domain (outside the CDR3, taken from reference TRBV28 and TRBJ2-2): DVKVTQSSRYLVKRTGEKVFLECVQDMDHENMFWYRQDPGLGLRLIYFSYDVKMKEKGDIPEGYSVSREKKERFSLILESASTNQTSMYLCASKGLGTGMAGELFFGEGSRLTVL.

This clone was recorded once. The rearrangement links TRBV2 to TRBJ2-5; 7 bases are shared with TRBD2. This CDR3 has 18 amino acids. Trimming removed 5 bases from V and 4 bases from J; junction bases left unmatched: 19. Germline V gives CDR1 SNHLY, CDR2 FYNNEI. The chain's CDR3 is CASSRLPFPLARGETQYF. DNA of the CDR3: TGTGCCAGCAGTCGACTCCCCTTCCCACTAGCGCGCGGAGAGACCCAGTACTTC. Supplemented by reference TRBV2 and TRBJ2-5, the full variable domain reads EPEVTQTPSHQVTQMGQEVILRCVPISNHLYFYWYRQILGQKVEFLVSFYNNEISEKSEIFDDQFSVERPDGSNFTLKIRSTKLEDSAMYFCASSRLPFPLARGETQYFGPGTRLLVL.

J is TRBJ1-1 and V is TRBV3-1 (or the pseudogene TRBV3-2), with D possibly being TRBD1 (5 bases). Germline loops: CDR1 LGHDT, CDR2 YNNKEL (reference sequence). V was trimmed by 4 bases and J by 1 base, leaving 16 bases between them. The CDR3 has 16 residues. The CDR3 coding sequence is TGTGCCAGCAGCCCCGAACCCGGGACTCCGAACACTGAAGCTTTCTTT. This gives the protein CASSPEPGTPNTEAFF.

The chain uses TRBV2 and TRBJ2-7; possibly TRBD2 for D (6 bases). The V end lost 7 bases, the J end lost 6 bases, and 13 bases lay between the germline ends. There are 12 residues in the CDR3. The germline CDR1 and CDR2 sequences are SNHLY and FYNNEI. The CDR3 reads CASTGLGLEQYF. In nucleotides, the CDR3 is TGTGCCAGCACGGGACTGGGCCTCGAGCAGTACTTC.

The V gene is TRBV29-1, the J gene TRBJ2-5, with 7 bases identical to TRBD1. After removal of 4 bases from V and 3 bases from J, the junction contained 11 bases not matched to a gene. Germline values: CDR1 SQVTM, CDR2 ANQGSEA. This CDR3 contains 15 residues. The CDR3 is CSVVRLWTGEETQYF. DNA of the CDR3: TGCAGCGTTGTGAGGCTTTGGACAGGTGAAGAGACCCAGTACTTC.

This clone appeared a single time. The rearrangement joins TRBV11-2 to TRBJ2-5; D perhaps matches TRBD1 (5 bases). Germline V CDR1 and CDR2: SGHAT, FQNNGV. Trimming left V 4 bases short and J 5 bases short, with 8 bases between. CDR3 length: 12 amino acids. The CDR3 DNA reads as TGTGCCAGCAGCTCCCCAGGGGAGACCCAGTACTTC. Its protein product is CASSSPGETQYF.

The chain links TRBV28 to TRBJ1-5; D remains ambiguous. The CDR3 totals 14 residues. Germline V gene sequence: CDR1 MDHEN, CDR2 SYDVKM. Trimming pared 8 bases from V and 3 bases from J, leaving 14 bases between. DNA for the CDR3: TGTGCCAGCCGGCCGGGGAGGGACAATCAGCCCCAGCATTTT. As protein: CASRPGRDNQPQHF.

This chain links TRBV24-1 with TRBJ1-1; D is unclear. Germline values: CDR1 KGHDR, CDR2 SFDVKD. Deletions cut 7 bases from V and 1 base from J, with 15 bases between. The CDR3 covers 15 residues. As DNA, the CDR3 is TGTGCCACCAGGAGGTCGGGAAATGGGAACACTGAAGCTTTCTTT. Translated, it gives CATRRSGNGNTEAFF.

This sequence joins TRBV30 and TRBJ2-2; 13 nucleotides line up with TRBD2. Per germline, CDR1 GTSNPN and CDR2 SVGIG (reference sequence). V shed 0 bases, J shed 5 bases, and the junction held 3 bases outside the gene matches. The CDR3 loop spans 16 amino acids. The CDR3 loop is CAWSVLGLAGTGELFF. CDR3 DNA: TGTGCCTGGAGTGTATTGGGACTAGCGGGAACCGGGGAGCTGTTTTTT.